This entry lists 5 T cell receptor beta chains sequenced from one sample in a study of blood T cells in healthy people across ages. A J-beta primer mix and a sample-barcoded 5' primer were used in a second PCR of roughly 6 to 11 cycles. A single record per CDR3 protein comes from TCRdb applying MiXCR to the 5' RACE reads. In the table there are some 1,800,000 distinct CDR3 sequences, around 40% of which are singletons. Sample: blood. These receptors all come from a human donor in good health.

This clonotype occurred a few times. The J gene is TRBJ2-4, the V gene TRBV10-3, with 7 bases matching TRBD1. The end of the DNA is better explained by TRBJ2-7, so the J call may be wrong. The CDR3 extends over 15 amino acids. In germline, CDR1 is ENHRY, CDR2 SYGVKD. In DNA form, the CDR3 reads TGTGCCATCAGTGAGTGGAGACAGGGATTTCACGAGCAGTACTTC. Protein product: CAISEWRQGFHEQYF.

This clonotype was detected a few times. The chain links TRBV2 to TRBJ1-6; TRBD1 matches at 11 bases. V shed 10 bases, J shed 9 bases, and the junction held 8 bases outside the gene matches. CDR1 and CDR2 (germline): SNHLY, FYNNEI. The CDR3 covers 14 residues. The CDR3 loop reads CATTGTGGGSPLHF. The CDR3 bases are TGTGCCACCACTGGGACAGGGGGAGGTTCACCCCTCCACTTT.

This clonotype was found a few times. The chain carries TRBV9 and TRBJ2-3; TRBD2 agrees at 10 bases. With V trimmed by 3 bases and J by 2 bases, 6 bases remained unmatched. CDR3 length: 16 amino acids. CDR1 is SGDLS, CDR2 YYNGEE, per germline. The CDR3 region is CASSAVAGGPTDTQYF. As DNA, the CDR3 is TGTGCCAGCAGCGCAGTAGCGGGGGGACCCACAGATACGCAGTATTTT.

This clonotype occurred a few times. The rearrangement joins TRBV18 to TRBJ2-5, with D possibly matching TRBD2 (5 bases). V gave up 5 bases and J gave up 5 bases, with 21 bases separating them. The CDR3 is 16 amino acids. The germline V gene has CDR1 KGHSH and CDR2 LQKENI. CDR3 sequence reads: CASSSGDRAVWETQYF. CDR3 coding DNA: TGTGCCAGCTCATCCGGGGATCGGGCCGTTTGGGAGACCCAGTACTTC.

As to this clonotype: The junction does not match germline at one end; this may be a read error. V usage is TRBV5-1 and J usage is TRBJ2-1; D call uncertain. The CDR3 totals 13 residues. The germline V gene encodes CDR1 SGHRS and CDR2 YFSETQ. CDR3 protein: CTSSLAGSNEQFF. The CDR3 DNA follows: TGCACCAGCAGCTTGGCCGGCAGTAATGAGCAGTTCTTC.